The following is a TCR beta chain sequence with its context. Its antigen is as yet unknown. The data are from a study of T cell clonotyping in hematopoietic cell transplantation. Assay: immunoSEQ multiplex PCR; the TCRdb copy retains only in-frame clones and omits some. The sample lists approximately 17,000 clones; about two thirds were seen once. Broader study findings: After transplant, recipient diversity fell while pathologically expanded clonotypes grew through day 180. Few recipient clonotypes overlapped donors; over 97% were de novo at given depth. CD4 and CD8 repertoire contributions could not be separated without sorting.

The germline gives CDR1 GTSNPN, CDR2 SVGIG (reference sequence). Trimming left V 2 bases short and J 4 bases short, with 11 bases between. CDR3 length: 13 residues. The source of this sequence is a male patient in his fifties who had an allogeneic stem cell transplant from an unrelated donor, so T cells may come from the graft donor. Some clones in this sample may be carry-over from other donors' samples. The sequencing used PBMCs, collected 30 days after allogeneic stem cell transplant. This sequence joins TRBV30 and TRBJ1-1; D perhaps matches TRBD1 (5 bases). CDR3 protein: CAWSNVGGTEAFF. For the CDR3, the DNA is TGTGCCTGGAGTAATGTGGGGGGCACTGAAGCTTTCTTT. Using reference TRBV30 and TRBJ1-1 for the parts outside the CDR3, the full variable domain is SQTIHQWPATLVQPVGSPLSLECTVEGTSNPNLYWYRQAAGRGLQLLFYSVGIGQISSEVPQNLSASRPQDRQFILSSKKLLLSDSGFYLCAWSNVGGTEAFFGQGTRLTVV.